Reported below is one T cell receptor (beta chain). This record belongs to a study of OX40 agonist ivuxolimab in advanced cancers. Measured with immunoSEQ multiplex PCR; TCRdb has only the in-frame clones, and not every one. In the table there are approximately 20,000 clones, around 78% of which are singletons. CDR1 is SGHAT and CDR2 is FQNNGV in the germline V gene. This CDR3 is built from 17 residues. Trimming cost V 2 bases and J 1 base, with 12 bases left between them. The sample was CD4+ or CD8+ T cells sorted from blood, taken in a trial of the OX40 agonist ivuxolimab. V usage is TRBV11-2 and J usage is TRBJ2-6; D remains unclear. The source is an adult with an advanced solid tumor such as melanoma, head and neck, liver or kidney cancer. The CDR3: CASSLIPLGSGANVLTF. CDR3 nucleotides: TGTGCCAGCAGCTTAATACCCCTGGGTTCTGGGGCCAACGTCCTGACTTTC.